This T cell receptor (beta chain) is from a study of identical twins. Every donor was a healthy Caucasian. This CDR3 has 13 residues. V gave up 6 bases and J gave up 4 bases; unmatched junction bases: 5. This clonotype was detected ten times or more. The antigen remains undetermined. Notes on the study in general: Conclusions were based on cross-sectional statistical analysis, without following the same donors. Whereas memory repertoires showed no such difference, abundant cord blood beta clonotypes carried fewer insertions.

In TCRdb, the 5' RACE reads were re-called with MiXCR into one record per CDR3 protein. This table has around 1.7 million distinct CDR3 sequences, under 35% appearing once. This sequence joins TRBV12-3 or TRBV12-4 and TRBJ1-2; 7 bases agree with TRBD1. Sample: cord blood. The TCR originated in a newborn girl in good health. The CDR3 region is CASSGRQGYGYTF. CDR3 bases: TGTGCCAGCAGCGGACGACAGGGCTATGGCTACACCTTC.